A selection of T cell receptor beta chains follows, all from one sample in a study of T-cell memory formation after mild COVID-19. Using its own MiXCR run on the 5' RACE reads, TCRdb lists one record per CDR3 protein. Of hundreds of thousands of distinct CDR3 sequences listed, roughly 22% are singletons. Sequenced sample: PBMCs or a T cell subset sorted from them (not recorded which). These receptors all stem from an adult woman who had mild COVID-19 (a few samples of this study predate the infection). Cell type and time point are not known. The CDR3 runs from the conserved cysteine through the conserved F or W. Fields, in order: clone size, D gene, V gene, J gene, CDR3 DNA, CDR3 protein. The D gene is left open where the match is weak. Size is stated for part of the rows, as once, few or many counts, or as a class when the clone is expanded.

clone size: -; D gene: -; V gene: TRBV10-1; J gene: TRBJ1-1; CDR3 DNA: TGCGCCAGCAGTGAGGGGGGGATGGGCGTGAACACTGAAGCTTTCTTT; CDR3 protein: CASSEGGMGVNTEAFF
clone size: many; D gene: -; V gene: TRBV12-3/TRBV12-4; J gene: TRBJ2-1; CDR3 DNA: TGTGCCACCGTGGGGGTCGAAGTTTTCCCCCCGTTCTTC; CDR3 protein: CATVGVEVFPPFF
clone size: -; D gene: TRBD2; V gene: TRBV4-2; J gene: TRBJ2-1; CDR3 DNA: TGTGCCAGCAGCCCCTGGGGAGGGAGCGCCTACAATGAGCAGTTCTTC; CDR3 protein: CASSPWGGSAYNEQFF
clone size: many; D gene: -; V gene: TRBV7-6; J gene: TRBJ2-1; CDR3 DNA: TGTGCCAGCAGTTTAGCAGGGACTGAGCAGTTCTTC; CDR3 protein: CASSLAGTEQFF
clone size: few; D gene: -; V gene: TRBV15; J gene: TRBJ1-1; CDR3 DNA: TGTGCCACCAGCAGAGATTTCGCCAGGGACGGGAACACTGAAGCTTTCTTT; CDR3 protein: CATSRDFARDGNTEAFF
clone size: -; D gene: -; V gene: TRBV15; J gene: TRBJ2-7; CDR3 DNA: TGTGCCACCAGCAGAGATCTGTACTACGAGCAGTACTTC; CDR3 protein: CATSRDLYYEQYF
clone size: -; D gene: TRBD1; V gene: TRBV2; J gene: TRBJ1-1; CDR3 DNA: TGTGCCAGCACGCCTGCAGGGGGCCAATTTAATGAAGCTTTCTTT; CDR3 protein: CASTPAGGQFNEAFF
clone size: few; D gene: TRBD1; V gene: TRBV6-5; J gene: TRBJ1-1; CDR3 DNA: TGTGCCAGCAGAAACACCGGGACAGGGCCCACTGAAGCTTTCTTT; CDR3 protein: CASRNTGTGPTEAFF
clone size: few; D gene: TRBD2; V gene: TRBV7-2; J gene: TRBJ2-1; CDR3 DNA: TGTGCCAGCAGCTTAGCCGGCGGGGGGTCCTACAATGAGCAGTTCTTC; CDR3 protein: CASSLAGGGSYNEQFF
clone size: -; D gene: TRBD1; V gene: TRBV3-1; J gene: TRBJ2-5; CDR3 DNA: TGTGCCAGCAGCTCTCTGACAGGGACCCTCCAAGAGACCCAGTACTTC; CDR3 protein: CASSSLTGTLQETQYF
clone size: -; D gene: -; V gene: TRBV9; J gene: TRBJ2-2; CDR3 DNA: TGTGCCAGCAGCGTAGGCTCAGGGGTGGCCACCGGGGAGCTGTTTTTT; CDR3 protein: CASSVGSGVATGELFF
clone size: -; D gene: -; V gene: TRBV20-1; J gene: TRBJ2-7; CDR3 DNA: TGCAGTGCTAGAGCGGCCCTCGCCTACGAGCAGTACTTC; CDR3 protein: CSARAALAYEQYF
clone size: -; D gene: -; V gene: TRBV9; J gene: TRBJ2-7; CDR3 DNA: TGTGCCAGCAGCGGAGGGGGGGTCCCACCCTCCGAGCAGTACTTC; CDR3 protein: CASSGGGVPPSEQYF
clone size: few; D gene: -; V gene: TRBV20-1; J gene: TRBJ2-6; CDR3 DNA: TGCAGTGCTAGCAGGTCTGGGGCCAACGTCCTGACTTTC; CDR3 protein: CSASRSGANVLTF
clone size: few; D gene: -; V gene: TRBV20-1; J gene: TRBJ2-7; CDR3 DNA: TGCAGTGCGCCCGACCTCCGCAGGTCTCTCTACGAGCAGTACTTC; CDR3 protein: CSAPDLRRSLYEQYF
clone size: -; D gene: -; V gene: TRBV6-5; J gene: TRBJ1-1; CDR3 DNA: TGTGCCAGCAGTTACGGGGCCAGGGGCACTGAAGCTTTCTTT; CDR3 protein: CASSYGARGTEAFF
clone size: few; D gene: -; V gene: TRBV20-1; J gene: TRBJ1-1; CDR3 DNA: TGCAGTGCGAAAGATCAGGGGCCTGAAGCTTTCTTT; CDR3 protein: CSAKDQGPEAFF
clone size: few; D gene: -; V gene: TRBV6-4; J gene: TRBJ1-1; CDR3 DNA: TGTGCCAGCATTTTAGACAGGTTGAGGGGGGGGAACACTGAAGCTTTCTTT; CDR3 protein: CASILDRLRGGNTEAFF
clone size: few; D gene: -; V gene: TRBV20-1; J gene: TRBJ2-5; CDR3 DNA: TGCAGTGCTAGGAGGCCTAGTTCGAGCCAAGAGACCCAGTACTTC; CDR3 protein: CSARRPSSSQETQYF
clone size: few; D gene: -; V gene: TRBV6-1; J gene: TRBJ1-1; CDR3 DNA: TGTGCCAGCAGTGTACGGACAGTAAAGCCGGAAGCTTTCTTT; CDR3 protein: CASSVRTVKPEAFF
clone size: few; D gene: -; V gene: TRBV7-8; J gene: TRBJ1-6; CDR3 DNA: TGTGCCAGCAGCTCACTCCGGGACCCCCTCCACTTT; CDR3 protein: CASSSLRDPLHF
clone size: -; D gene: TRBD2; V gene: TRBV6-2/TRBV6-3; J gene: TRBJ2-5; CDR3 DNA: TGTGCCAGCAGTAACAGGGCGGGAGGGCCGTTAGAGACCCAGTACTTC; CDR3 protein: CASSNRAGGPLETQYF
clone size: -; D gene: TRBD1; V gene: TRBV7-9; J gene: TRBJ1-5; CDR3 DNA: TGTGCCAGCAGCTTAGCAGGGGGCGAAATCCAGCCCCAGCATTTT; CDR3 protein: CASSLAGGEIQPQHF
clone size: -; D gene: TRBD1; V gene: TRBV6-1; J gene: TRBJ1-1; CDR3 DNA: TGTGCCAGCAGTGAAGTGGGACAGGGGCGTACTGAAGCTTTCTTT; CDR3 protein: CASSEVGQGRTEAFF
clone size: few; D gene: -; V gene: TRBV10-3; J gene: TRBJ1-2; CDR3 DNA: TGTGCCATCAGTGAGATCGACAGTCATTATGGCTACACCTTC; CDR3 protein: CAISEIDSHYGYTF
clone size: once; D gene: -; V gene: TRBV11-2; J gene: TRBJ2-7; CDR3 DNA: TGTGCCAGCAGCCACGGGGGATCCGGGACCTACGAGCAGTACTTC; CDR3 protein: CASSHGGSGTYEQYF
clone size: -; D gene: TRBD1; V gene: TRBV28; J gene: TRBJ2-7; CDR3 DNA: TGTGCCAGCAGTTTAGGGACAGGGTGGTACGAGCAGTACTTC; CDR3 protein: CASSLGTGWYEQYF
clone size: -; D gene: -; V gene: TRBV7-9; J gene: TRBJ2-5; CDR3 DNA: TGTGCCAGCAGCTTAGCGCTGGAGGGAACGGAGACCCAGTACTTC; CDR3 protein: CASSLALEGTETQYF
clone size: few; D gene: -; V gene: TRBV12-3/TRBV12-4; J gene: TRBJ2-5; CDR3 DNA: TGTGCCAGCAGTACGGACAGTCGAGAGACCCAGTACTTC; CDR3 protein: CASSTDSRETQYF
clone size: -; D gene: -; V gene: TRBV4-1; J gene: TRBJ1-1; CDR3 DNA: TGCGCCAGCAGCCAAGACCCCGAGGGTTATGTGGCTGAAGCTTTCTTT; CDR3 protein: CASSQDPEGYVAEAFF
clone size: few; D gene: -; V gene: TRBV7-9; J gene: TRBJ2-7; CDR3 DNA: TGTGCCAGCAGCTTAGGACAGCATTACGAGCAGTACTTC; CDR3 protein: CASSLGQHYEQYF
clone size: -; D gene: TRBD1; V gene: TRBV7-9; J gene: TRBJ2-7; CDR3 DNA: TGTGCCAGCAGCCGACGGGGACAGGACGAGCAGTACTTC; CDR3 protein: CASSRRGQDEQYF
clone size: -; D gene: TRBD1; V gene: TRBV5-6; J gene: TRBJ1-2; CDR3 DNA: TGTGCCAGCAGCTTGTGGGAGGGGGCGCATGGCTACACCTTC; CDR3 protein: CASSLWEGAHGYTF
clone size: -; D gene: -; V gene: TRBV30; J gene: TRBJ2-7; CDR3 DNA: TGTGCCTGTTTAACCTTCTCCTACGAGCAGTACTTC; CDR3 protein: CACLTFSYEQYF
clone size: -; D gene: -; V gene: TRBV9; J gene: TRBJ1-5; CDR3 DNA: TGTGCCAGCAGCGCGTCGTCCAATACCGCTACCCCCCAGCATTTT; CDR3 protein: CASSASSNTATPQHF
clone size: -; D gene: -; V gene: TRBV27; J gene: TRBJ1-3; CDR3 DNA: TGTGCCAGCAGTAGGGGGGGGATTGGAAACACCATATATTTT; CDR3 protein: CASSRGGIGNTIYF
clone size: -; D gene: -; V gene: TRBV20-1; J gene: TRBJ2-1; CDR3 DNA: TGCAGTGCGCTAGCCCAAGGACACAATGAGCAGTTCTTC; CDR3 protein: CSALAQGHNEQFF
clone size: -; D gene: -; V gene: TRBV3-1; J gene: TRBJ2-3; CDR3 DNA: TGTGCCAGCAGCCAAGTTCTTTCAGATACGCAGTATTTT; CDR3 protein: CASSQVLSDTQYF
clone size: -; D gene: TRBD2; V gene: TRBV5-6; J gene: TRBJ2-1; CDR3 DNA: TGTGCCAGCAGCAGGGTGACTAGCGGGAAGGTTGTATCCGATGAGCAGTTCTTC; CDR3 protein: CASSRVTSGKVVSDEQFF
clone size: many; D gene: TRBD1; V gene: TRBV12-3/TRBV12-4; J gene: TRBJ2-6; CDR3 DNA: TGTGCCAGCAGTCGGACAGGGGAGGCCGGGGCCAACGTCCTGACTTTC; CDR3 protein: CASSRTGEAGANVLTF
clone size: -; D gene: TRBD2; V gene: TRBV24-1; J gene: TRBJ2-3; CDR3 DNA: TGTGCCCCTCGGGGAGCGGGAAGGGCAGATACGCAGTATTTT; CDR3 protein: CAPRGAGRADTQYF